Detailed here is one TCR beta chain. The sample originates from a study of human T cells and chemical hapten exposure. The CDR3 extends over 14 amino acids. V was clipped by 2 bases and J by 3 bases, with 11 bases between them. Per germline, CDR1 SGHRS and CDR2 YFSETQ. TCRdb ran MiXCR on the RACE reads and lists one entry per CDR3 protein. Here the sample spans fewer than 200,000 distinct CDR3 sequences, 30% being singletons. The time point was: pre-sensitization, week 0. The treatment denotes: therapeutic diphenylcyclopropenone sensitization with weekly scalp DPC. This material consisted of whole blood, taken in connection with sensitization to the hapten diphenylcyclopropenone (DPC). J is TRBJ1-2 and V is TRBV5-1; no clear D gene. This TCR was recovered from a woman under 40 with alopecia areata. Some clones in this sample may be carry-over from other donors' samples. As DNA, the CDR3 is TGCGCCAGCAGCTTTGGGAGCCCGGACTATGGCTACACCTTC. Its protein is CASSFGSPDYGYTF.